This T cell receptor beta chain is from a study of cytomegalovirus exposure and HLA in healthy donors. Study-wide background: Membership in the Caucasian-associated ancestry cluster was found for about four fifths of roughly 360 genotyped donors.

PCR was performed using 60 Vbeta and 13 Jbeta primers. TCRdb's copy holds only in-frame clones and misses some; the assay was immunoSEQ multiplex PCR. Here the sample spans some 160,000 clones, 75% to 90% being singletons. With regard to this clone: Its antigen is undetermined.

Regarding the study as a whole: Earlier analysis looked at TCR beta V segments, and most were productive about 90% or about 30% of the time.

The clonotype originates from a young woman in good health and CMV-seronegative. Input material: PBMCs.

Here the CDR3 reads CASSTTGGESTDTQYF. As DNA, the CDR3 is TGTGCCAGTAGTACCACAGGGGGGGAAAGCACAGATACGCAGTATTTT. The gene calls are TRBV19 and TRBJ2-3, with TRBD1 as a possible D gene (8 bases). The germline V and J ends were trimmed by 4 bases and 0 bases, with 14 bases remaining between them. This CDR3 spans 16 amino acids. CDR1 and CDR2 from the germline V gene are LNHDA and SQIVND (reference sequence).